Described below is a single T cell receptor beta chain sequence and its context. The antigen remains unidentified. This record comes from a study of cytomegalovirus exposure and HLA in healthy donors. Notes on the study in general: In vitro data verified a few CMV-associated chains as specific for CMV antigens. Presence/absence analyses assumed roughly uniform sequencing depth across donors.

Germline V gives CDR1 GTSNPN, CDR2 SVGIG (reference sequence). The CDR3 contains 11 residues. Unmatched junction bases numbered 3, after V lost 5 bases and J lost 8 bases. A multiplex PCR was run with 60 Vbeta primers and 13 Jbeta primers. Libraries were prepared by immunoSEQ multiplex PCR; TCRdb keeps only in-frame clonotypes and omits some of them. This table holds 97,000 or so clones, over 65% found once. The sequence derives from a man between 40 and 49 years old in good health and CMV-seronegative. Sequencing was performed on PBMCs. This rearrangement joins TRBV30 to TRBJ2-3, with TRBD1 identical over 8 bases. This chain's CDR3 is CAWDRGGTQYF. Written as DNA, the CDR3 is TGTGCCTGGGACAGGGGCGGTACGCAGTATTTT.